Listed here are 16 T cell receptor beta chains from one sample, sequenced in a study of blood T cell repertoires in COVID-19. Some clones are missing from TCRdb's copy, which holds only in-frame ones; the method was immunoSEQ multiplex PCR. Of around 180,000 clones listed, around 86% were seen once; the top ten hold under 9.5%. What was sequenced was PBMCs or T cells enriched from blood (not recorded which). These receptors came from a woman under 40 who had recovered from COVID-19.

The chain combines TRBV10-3 with TRBJ2-7, with a weak D call TRBD2 (5 bases). Trimming stripped 0 bases from V and 3 bases from J, with 9 bases between. The CDR3 runs to 14 residues. Germline CDR1 reads ENHRY; CDR2 reads SYGVKD. The CDR3 loop is CAISESERNYEQYF. CDR3 nucleotides: TGTGCCATCAGTGAGTCTGAGCGGAACTACGAGCAGTACTTC.

This clone appeared a few times. The CDR3 loop reads CASSPGTGGPSPLHF. In DNA, the CDR3 is TGCGCCAGCAGTCCCGGGACAGGGGGTCCTTCACCCCTCCACTTT. The chain joins TRBV10-1 to TRBJ1-6, with 11 bases lining up with TRBD1. V gave up 5 bases and J gave up 9 bases; unmatched junction bases: 6. CDR3 length: 15 amino acids. The germline CDR1 and CDR2 sequences are WNHNN and SYGVQD (reference sequence).

The rearrangement uses TRBV7-2 and TRBJ2-3; 10 nucleotides agree with TRBD2. Trimming took 3 bases from V and 9 from J; bases not matched to a gene: 9. The CDR3 sequence is 15 residues long. In germline, CDR1 is SGHTA, CDR2 FQGNSA. The chain's CDR3 is CASSLPGTSAHTQYF. The CDR3 DNA reads TGTGCCAGCAGCTTGCCCGGGACTAGCGCCCACACGCAGTATTTT.

The J gene is TRBJ1-1, the V gene TRBV19; D is unclear. Trimming removed 5 bases from V and 1 base from J, with 14 bases in between. Germline CDR1 reads LNHDA; CDR2 reads SQIVND (reference sequence). CDR3 length: 15 residues. The CDR3 region has the DNA TGTGCCAGTAGTGTAATTTGGGCGGGGAACACTGAAGCTTTCTTT. This encodes CASSVIWAGNTEAFF. The full variable domain, its missing parts supplied by reference TRBV19 and TRBJ1-1, is DGGITQSPKYLFRKEGQNVTLSCEQNLNHDAMYWYRQDPGQGLRLIYYSQIVNDFQKGDIAEGYSVSREKKESFPLTVTSAQKNPTAFYLCASSVIWAGNTEAFFGQGTRLTVV.

This clone was found a few times. The CDR3 loop reads CASKPNRGSNYGYTF. CDR3 sequence (DNA): TGTGCCAGCAAACCCAACAGGGGTTCTAACTATGGCTACACCTTC. This chain links TRBV27 with TRBJ1-2, with 7 bases matching TRBD1. The germline V gene encodes CDR1 MNHEY and CDR2 SMNVEV (reference sequence). V shed 7 bases and J 0 bases; nucleotides not matched to a gene: 8. The CDR3 runs 15 residues.

The chain combines TRBV27 with TRBJ1-6; a possible D gene is TRBD1 (5 bases). The germline V and J ends were trimmed by 4 bases and 7 bases, with 20 bases remaining between them. CDR1 is MNHEY and CDR2 is SMNVEV in the germline V gene (reference sequence). The CDR3 has 17 residues. CDR3 region: CASSYTGPRRGNSPLHF. CDR3 nucleotides: TGTGCCAGCAGTTACACCGGGCCTCGGAGGGGAAATTCACCCCTCCACTTT.

The V and J genes are TRBV6-1 and TRBJ1-6; a weak D match, TRBD1 (5 bases). Trimming removed 3 bases at V and 9 bases at J, with 9 bases between. CDR3 length: 13 amino acids. Germline CDR1 is MNHNS and CDR2 is SASEGT. CDR3 amino acids: CASSDRVGSPLHF. DNA of the CDR3: TGTGCCAGCAGTGACAGGGTAGGTTCACCCCTCCACTTT.

The rearrangement links TRBV2 to TRBJ2-4; 10 nucleotides align to TRBD1. CDR1 and CDR2 from the germline V gene are SNHLY and FYNNEI. The CDR3 sequence is 16 residues long. Losses at the gene ends were 4 bases for V and 1 base for J; bases not matched to a gene: 4. Here the CDR3 reads CASSGQGASAKNIQYF. The CDR3 DNA reads as TGTGCCAGCAGTGGACAGGGGGCGTCGGCCAAAAACATTCAGTACTTC.

This chain uses TRBV19 with TRBJ2-1, with D possibly TRBD1 on 7 matching bases. Germline CDR1 is LNHDA and CDR2 is SQIVND (reference sequence). V lost 6 bases to trimming and J lost 6 bases, with 30 bases between them. The length of the CDR3 is 19 residues. CDR3 protein: CASSSTGRSPLMVGNEQFF. The DNA for the CDR3 is TGTGCCAGTAGCTCGACAGGGAGGAGTCCTCTGATGGTGGGCAATGAGCAGTTCTTC.

CDR3 sequence: CASSIGVVRGNQPQHF. CDR3 nucleotides: TGTGCCAGTAGTATCGGGGTCGTGAGAGGCAATCAGCCCCAGCATTTT. The rearrangement uses TRBV19 and TRBJ1-5; D gene ambiguous. This CDR3 comprises 16 residues. V was clipped by 3 bases and J by 2 bases, with 14 bases between them. Germline CDR1 reads LNHDA; CDR2 reads SQIVND (reference sequence).

The chain carries TRBV19 and TRBJ2-1, with 12 bases aligning to TRBD2. The CDR3 loop spans 17 amino acids. Germline CDR1 LNHDA, CDR2 SQIVND (reference sequence). V dropped 3 bases and J dropped 4; count of bases not matched to a gene: 7. This CDR3 is CASSMSSGRVLYNEQFF. The DNA for the CDR3 is TGTGCCAGTAGTATGTCTAGCGGGAGGGTTTTATACAATGAGCAGTTCTTC.

This chain links TRBV9 with TRBJ2-3; tentatively, D is TRBD2 (6 bases). This CDR3 is 15 amino acids long. Germline lookup yields CDR1 SGDLS and CDR2 YYNGEE. Deletions cut 3 bases from V and 0 bases from J, with 11 bases between. In DNA, the CDR3 is TGTGCCAGCAGCGGTGGGGGAGGCAGCACAGATACGCAGTATTTT. This translates into CASSGGGGSTDTQYF.

This chain links TRBV5-1 with TRBJ2-7; a weak D match, TRBD1 (6 bases). The germline V gene has CDR1 SGHRS and CDR2 YFSETQ. Trimming cost V 5 bases and J 0 bases, with 12 bases left between them. CDR3 length: 14 residues. This chain's CDR3 is CASSLSGDSYEQYF. In nucleotides, the CDR3 is TGCGCCAGCAGTCTTTCAGGGGACTCCTACGAGCAGTACTTC.

The chain couples TRBV9 to TRBJ2-7; tentative D call: TRBD2 (6 bases). CDR3 length equals 14 residues. The germline V and J ends were trimmed by 0 bases and 7 bases, with 14 bases remaining between them. Germline CDR1 is SGDLS and CDR2 is YYNGEE. In DNA, the CDR3 is TGTGCCAGCAGCGTAGCACCGGGAGTAGGAGAGCAGTACTTC. It is translated as CASSVAPGVGEQYF.

This rearrangement joins TRBV6-5 to TRBJ2-1, with D possibly TRBD1 on 6 matching bases. V dropped 2 bases and J dropped 7 bases, with 12 bases sitting between them. The CDR3 has 14 residues. Germline V lookup: CDR1 MNHEY, CDR2 SVGAGI. The CDR3 DNA sequence: TGTGCCAGCAGTTACCTAGTCCAGGGGAATGAGCAGTTCTTC. It specifies CASSYLVQGNEQFF.

The count of this clone is one. CDR3: CASSTQGYEQYF. The CDR3 nucleotides are TGTGCCAGCAGTACACAGGGATACGAGCAGTACTTC. The V gene is TRBV2, the J gene TRBJ2-7, with D perhaps TRBD1 (6 bases). The germline gives CDR1 SNHLY, CDR2 FYNNEI. The ends were cut back, 5 bases at V and 4 bases at J, with 9 bases in the middle. The CDR3 sequence is 12 residues long.